The next 10 T cell receptor beta chains were all read from a single sample in a study of Graves' ophthalmopathy and Graves' hyperthyroidism. Beta-chain TCR CDR3 regions were amplified from RNA transcripts. HTBI-primed first-round RT-PCR preceded second-round multiplex PCR. TCRdb passed the multiplex PCR reads through MiXCR, listing each CDR3 protein once. Among roughly 1.1 million distinct CDR3 sequences listed, 36% were seen once. Sequences were obtained from peripheral blood or thyroid tissue (not recorded which). These receptors all stem from an adult man with Graves' hyperthyroidism.

Note on this clonotype: This may be a read error: a much more frequent sequence differs by one nucleotide. J is TRBJ1-5 and V is TRBV20-1; D is undetermined. Germline CDR1 is DFQATT and CDR2 is SNEGSKA (reference sequence). V was cut by 7 bases and J by 1 base, with 11 bases left in between. This CDR3 comprises 13 residues. CDR3 region: CSVARASNQPQHF. For the CDR3, the DNA is TGCAGTGTCGCTCGAGCGAGCAATCAGCCCCAGCATTTT.

On this clonotype: A much larger clonotype is one base distant, so this may be a read error. This chain uses TRBV2 with TRBJ1-5; D perhaps matches TRBD1 (5 bases). The V gene lost 11 bases and the J gene lost 4 bases, with 21 bases spanning the gap. The germline V gene has CDR1 SNHLY and CDR2 FYNNEI. There are 15 residues in the CDR3. As DNA, the CDR3 is TGTGCCGGCACCCTCACTAACTGGGGGAATCAGCCCCAGCATTTT. This sequence encodes CAGTLTNWGNQPQHF.

V is TRBV7-9 and J is TRBJ2-2, with D possibly TRBD1 on 6 matching bases. This CDR3 has 16 amino acids. Deletions cut 5 bases from V and 5 bases from J, with 18 bases between. Germline-derived CDR1 and CDR2 are SEHNR and FQNEAQ (reference sequence). In nucleotides, the CDR3 is TGTGCCAGCAGCGTCTTCAGGGGTGTGAGGACCGGGGAGCTGTTTTTT. Amino acid sequence: CASSVFRGVRTGELFF. Variable domain in full (rest from reference TRBV7-9 and TRBJ2-2): DTGVSQNPRHKITKRGQNVTFRCDPISEHNRLYWYRQTLGQGPEFLTYFQNEAQLEKSRLLSDRFSAERPKGSFSTLEIQRTEQGDSAMYLCASSVFRGVRTGELFFGEGSRLTVL.

Remarks on this clonotype: The CDR3 ends on some other residue instead of the conserved phenylalanine or tryptophan, so this is likely a read error. The DNA is omitted, as the CDR3 cannot be located on it reliably, and the CDR3 follows TCRdb's listing. The chain links TRBV7-2 to TRBJ1-2. The CDR3 comprises 19 residues, both ends counted. Germline V gene lookup returns CDR1 SGHTA and CDR2 FQGNSA. The CDR3 loop is CASSLPRGGNLRLTMATQS.

V gene TRBV9 combines with J gene TRBJ2-2; D is ambiguous. This CDR3 is 13 amino acids long. V lost 2 bases to trimming and J lost 8 bases, with 10 bases between them. CDR1 is SGDLS and CDR2 is YYNGEE in the germline V gene. CDR3 sequence reads: CASSVDHAGELFF. The CDR3 DNA sequence: TGTGCCAGCAGCGTCGACCACGCGGGGGAGCTGTTTTTT.

DNA for the CDR3: TGTGCCAGCAGCGGAGGGAAACTGTTTTTT. It translates to CASSGGKLFF. The rearrangement uses TRBV2 and TRBJ1-4; D remains unclear. CDR3 length equals 10 residues. V lost 6 bases to trimming and J lost 11 bases, with 7 bases between them. Germline lookup yields CDR1 SNHLY and CDR2 FYNNEI.

In its sample, this clonotype was seen once. A much more abundant neighbour one base away suggests this may be a read error. This CDR3 fails to terminate in the conserved phenylalanine or tryptophan, so it likely reflects a read error. The rearrangement links TRBV7-2 to TRBJ1-5; D not certain. The CDR3 covers 15 residues. Germline CDR1 SGHTA, CDR2 FQGNSA. Trimming took off 5 bases at V and 6 bases at J, with 17 bases between the two ends. In DNA form, the CDR3 reads TGTGCCAGCAGCGCTAGGGTCAGCACAAGTCAGCCCCAGCATTCT. This gives the protein CASSARVSTSQPQHS.

This clonotype was observed a few times. The chain uses TRBV3-1 and TRBJ2-7; TRBD2 is a possible D gene (5 bases). CDR3 length equals 16 residues. Trimming cost V 3 bases and J 1 base, with 16 bases left between them. The germline CDR1 and CDR2 sequences are LGHDT and YNNKEL (reference sequence). CDR3 bases: TGTGCCAGCAGCCACCCCTCGGCTAGCAGATCCTACGAGCAGTACTTC. Translating gives CASSHPSASRSYEQYF.

This clonotype occurred many times. The chain carries TRBV4-2 and TRBJ1-5; D call uncertain. V shed 0 bases and J shed 1 base, with 10 bases lying between them. The CDR3 covers 16 residues. Looked up from germline, CDR1 is LGHNA and CDR2 is YNFKEQ. In nucleotides, the CDR3 is TGTGCCAGCAGCCAAGAGGGAGGGCAGAGCAATCAGCCCCAGCATTTT. Translated: CASSQEGGQSNQPQHF.

V is TRBV29-1 and J is TRBJ1-2, with D maybe TRBD1 (6 bases). Germline V gives CDR1 SQVTM, CDR2 ANQGSEA. Trimming removed 8 bases from V and 4 bases from J, with 17 bases in between. This CDR3 is built from 13 residues. The CDR3 sequence: CSTEDRVSYGYTF. CDR3 coding DNA: TGCAGCACGGAGGACAGAGTTTCCTATGGCTACACCTTC.